The 21 T cell receptor beta chains below all came from one sample that was sequenced in a study of blood T cell repertoires in COVID-19. Using immunoSEQ multiplex PCR, the repertoire was profiled, and TCRdb retains in-frame clones only, with some absent. This table has around 250,000 clones, 85% to 90% appearing once. The sequenced sample consisted of PBMCs or T cells enriched from blood (not recorded which). The receptor source for this set is a man aged 45-65 years who had been exposed to COVID-19.

The chain has TRBV6-5 and TRBJ2-7, with no clear D. Germline lookup yields CDR1 MNHEY and CDR2 SVGAGI. V lost 6 bases to trimming and J lost 10 bases, with 13 bases between them. This CDR3 contains 11 residues. CDR3 sequence (DNA): TGTGCCAGCAGCGGCCGACCGGGTCAGTACTTC. Translated, it gives CASSGRPGQYF.

This clone was found once. The chain links TRBV6-5 to TRBJ1-2; TRBD1 is a possible D gene (6 bases). V lost 6 bases and J 2 bases, leaving 13 bases between the germline ends. The CDR3 consists of 14 residues. Per the germline V gene, CDR1 is MNHEY and CDR2 is SVGAGI. The CDR3 is CASSETGENYGYTF. The CDR3 bases are TGTGCCAGCAGCGAGACAGGAGAGAACTATGGCTACACCTTC.

This chain joins TRBV6-5 and TRBJ1-2; D is possibly TRBD1 (6 bases). CDR3 size: 13 residues. V gave up 6 bases and J gave up 4 bases, with 12 bases separating them. Germline V gene lookup returns CDR1 MNHEY and CDR2 SVGAGI. The CDR3: CASSEGVVYGYTF. The CDR3 nucleotides read TGTGCCAGCAGCGAGGGGGTAGTCTATGGCTACACCTTC.

This clone occurred a few times. The J gene is TRBJ1-1, the V gene TRBV6-5, with D unresolved. The CDR3 covers 13 residues. Germline V gives CDR1 MNHEY, CDR2 SVGAGI. The V and J ends lost 2 bases and 11 bases respectively, with 15 bases between them. CDR3 nucleotide sequence: TGTGCCAGCAGTTACACGGGATCTCTTATCGCTTTCTTT. It specifies CASSYTGSLIAFF.

In DNA form, the CDR3 reads TGTGCCAGTAGTATACGGGACAGGCCGAATGAGCAGTTCTTC. Its translation: CASSIRDRPNEQFF. This chain links TRBV19 with TRBJ2-1; the match to TRBD1 covers 8 bases. With 2 bases clipped from V and 7 bases from J, the junction kept 4 bases outside the gene matches. Germline loops: CDR1 LNHDA, CDR2 SQIVND (reference sequence). CDR3 length: 14 amino acids.

The rearrangement joins TRBV5-1 to TRBJ1-1; no firm D call. This CDR3 region has 14 residues. The V end lost 4 bases, the J end lost 6 bases, and 16 bases lay between the germline ends. Germline values: CDR1 SGHRS, CDR2 YFSETQ. The CDR3 bases are TGCGCCAGCAGCCGATTATCTTTGGGCTCTGAAGCTTTCTTT. This gives the protein CASSRLSLGSEAFF. Looking up the rest from reference TRBV5-1 and TRBJ1-1 gives the full variable domain: KAGVTQTPRYLIKTRGQQVTLSCSPISGHRSVSWYQQTPGQGLQFLFEYFSETQRNKGNFPGRFSGRQFSNSRSEMNVSTLELGDSALYLCASSRLSLGSEAFFGQGTRLTVV.

This clone was counted only a few times. The chain employs TRBV28 and TRBJ1-6; D is unresolved. V was cut by 8 bases and J by 0 bases, with 20 bases left in between. The CDR3 sequence is 18 residues long. Germline V gives CDR1 MDHEN, CDR2 SYDVKM. The CDR3 DNA is TGTGCCAGCGGAGTCCACGGCGGATTCAGCTCCTATAATTCACCCCTCCACTTT. Translating gives CASGVHGGFSSYNSPLHF.

J is TRBJ1-1 and V is TRBV29-1; D is unresolved. Trimming shortened V by 2 bases and J by 1 base, and 11 bases separated the two germline ends. The CDR3 has 14 residues. The germline gives CDR1 SQVTM, CDR2 ANQGSEA. The CDR3 region is CSVERKGANTEAFF. The DNA of the CDR3 is TGCAGCGTTGAAAGAAAGGGAGCGAACACTGAAGCTTTCTTT.

This chain connects TRBV5-1 to TRBJ1-6, with 7 bases lining up with TRBD1. V was pared by 2 bases and J by 9 bases, with 17 bases of the junction left unmatched. This CDR3 is built from 18 residues. Per germline, CDR1 SGHRS and CDR2 YFSETQ. CDR3 DNA sequence: TGCGCCAGCAGCTTCCTGACAGGGCACCGTGGGGGGAGTTCACCCCTCCACTTT. Translation: CASSFLTGHRGGSSPLHF.

The gene calls are TRBV11-3 and TRBJ1-4; D gene ambiguous. The ends were cut back, 3 bases at V and 4 bases at J, with 12 bases in the middle. The CDR3 extends over 15 amino acids. Germline values: CDR1 SGHNT, CDR2 YENEEA. CDR3 loop: CASSLDGGINEKLFF. The CDR3 DNA reads TGTGCCAGCAGCTTGGACGGAGGAATTAATGAAAAACTGTTTTTT.

The gene calls are TRBV28 and TRBJ1-4, with 9 bases that match TRBD1. The CDR3 covers 18 residues. The ends lost 5 bases at V and 6 bases at J; junction bases unmatched: 16. Looked up from germline, CDR1 is MDHEN and CDR2 is SYDVKM. The CDR3 bases are TGTGCCAGCAGTCTGGGGACAGGGTTGGGTTTGGTGTATGAAAAACTGTTTTTT. It is translated as CASSLGTGLGLVYEKLFF.

The chain links TRBV7-3 to TRBJ2-1; 12 bases agree with TRBD2. Per germline, CDR1 SGHTA and CDR2 FQGTGA. CDR3 length: 14 residues. V was pared by 5 bases and J by 6 bases, with 2 bases of the junction left unmatched. CDR3 amino acids: CASSATSGGNEQFF. DNA for the CDR3: TGTGCCAGCAGCGCGACTAGCGGGGGCAATGAGCAGTTCTTC.

The CDR3 protein is CATQGAARTDTQYF. In DNA, the CDR3 is TGTGCCACTCAGGGGGCCGCTAGAACAGATACGCAGTATTTT. J is TRBJ2-3 and V is TRBV19, with 8 bases fitting TRBD1. The trim removed 10 bases at V and 3 bases at J, leaving 9 bases unmatched. Germline CDR1 and CDR2: LNHDA and SQIVND (reference sequence). CDR3 length: 14 amino acids.

The J gene is TRBJ1-5, the V gene TRBV7-3; TRBD1 matches at 7 bases. V lost 5 bases, J lost 3 bases, and 13 bases stayed unmatched. The V gene's germline CDR1 is SGHTA and CDR2 FQGTGA. The CDR3 covers 17 residues. For the CDR3, the DNA is TGTGCCAGCAGCCTAAAGCCCGGTGGGACAGTCAATCAGCCCCAGCATTTT. This encodes CASSLKPGGTVNQPQHF. Filled out from reference TRBV7-3 and TRBJ1-5, the complete variable domain reads GAGVSQTPSNKVTEKGKYVELRCDPISGHTALYWYRQSLGQGPEFLIYFQGTGAADDSGLPNDRFFAVRPEGSVSTLKIQRTERGDSAVYLCASSLKPGGTVNQPQHFGDGTRLSIL.

The V and J genes are TRBV28 and TRBJ1-1; D remains unclear. The length of the CDR3 is 12 residues. The ends were cut back, 5 bases at V and 6 bases at J, with 10 bases in the middle. The germline CDR1 and CDR2 sequences are MDHEN and SYDVKM. CDR3 loop: CASSPGGPEAFF. CDR3 nucleotides: TGTGCCAGCAGTCCTGGAGGGCCTGAAGCTTTCTTT. Drawing the rest from reference TRBV28 and TRBJ1-1, the complete variable domain is DVKVTQSSRYLVKRTGEKVFLECVQDMDHENMFWYRQDPGLGLRLIYFSYDVKMKEKGDIPEGYSVSREKKERFSLILESASTNQTSMYLCASSPGGPEAFFGQGTRLTVV.

This chain connects TRBV7-8 to TRBJ1-4; 8 bases line up with TRBD1. The CDR3 totals 16 residues. Germline V CDR1 and CDR2: SGHVS, FQNEAQ. V shed 5 bases and J 0 bases; nucleotides not matched to a gene: 5. This CDR3 reads CASSQGQVSTNEKLFF. In DNA, the CDR3 is TGTGCCAGCAGCCAGGGACAGGTGTCAACTAATGAAAAACTGTTTTTT.

This clone has only one observation. The chain employs TRBV28 and TRBJ1-1; D unresolved. This CDR3 spans 17 amino acids. CDR1 is MDHEN and CDR2 is SYDVKM in the germline V gene. Trimming pared 2 bases from V and 3 bases from J, leaving 19 bases between. DNA for the CDR3: TGTGCCAGCAGTTTAAATGCAGGCAGACCTAAGGACACTGAAGCTTTCTTT. Translating gives CASSLNAGRPKDTEAFF. Drawing the rest from reference TRBV28 and TRBJ1-1, the complete variable domain is DVKVTQSSRYLVKRTGEKVFLECVQDMDHENMFWYRQDPGLGLRLIYFSYDVKMKEKGDIPEGYSVSREKKERFSLILESASTNQTSMYLCASSLNAGRPKDTEAFFGQGTRLTVV.

The chain employs TRBV18 and TRBJ2-7, with 9 bases lining up with TRBD1. The CDR3 sequence is 14 residues long. Germline assignment: CDR1 KGHSH and CDR2 LQKENI. V trimming: 5 bases; J trimming: 0 bases; junction bases outside the gene matches: 2. CDR3 nucleotides: TGTGCCAGCTCAGGGACAGGGCTCTCCTACGAGCAGTACTTC. It specifies CASSGTGLSYEQYF. The full variable domain, its missing parts supplied by reference TRBV18 and TRBJ2-7, is NAGVMQNPRHLVRRRGQEARLRCSPMKGHSHVYWYRQLPEEGLKFMVYLQKENIIDESGMPKERFSAEFPKEGPSILRIQQVVRGDSAAYFCASSGTGLSYEQYFGPGTRLTVT.

V is TRBV28 and J is TRBJ2-1; perhaps TRBD1 as D (5 bases). The CDR3 consists of 15 residues. CDR1 is MDHEN and CDR2 is SYDVKM in the germline V gene. V was cut by 2 bases and J by 4 bases, with 12 bases left in between. CDR3 DNA sequence: TGTGCCAGCAGTTTACCAGGGCTCTCATACAATGAGCAGTTCTTC. It yields the protein CASSLPGLSYNEQFF.

The V and J genes are TRBV5-1 and TRBJ1-1; TRBD1 might be the D (5 bases). V lost 7 bases, J lost 1 base, and 14 bases lay in between. This CDR3 spans 14 amino acids. In germline, CDR1 is SGHRS, CDR2 YFSETQ. The CDR3, as DNA: TGCGCCAGCGCACGGGACTCGCAGAACACTGAAGCTTTCTTT. Protein product: CASARDSQNTEAFF.

The chain combines TRBV5-1 with TRBJ1-1, with TRBD1 matching 9 bases. The CDR3 is made up of 16 amino acids. CDR1 SGHRS and CDR2 YFSETQ come from the germline V gene. J gave up 3 bases and V 0 bases, and 6 bases lay outside the gene matches. CDR3 sequence: CASSLGTGVGDTEAFF. The CDR3 nucleotides read TGCGCCAGCAGCTTGGGGACAGGGGTAGGGGACACTGAAGCTTTCTTT.